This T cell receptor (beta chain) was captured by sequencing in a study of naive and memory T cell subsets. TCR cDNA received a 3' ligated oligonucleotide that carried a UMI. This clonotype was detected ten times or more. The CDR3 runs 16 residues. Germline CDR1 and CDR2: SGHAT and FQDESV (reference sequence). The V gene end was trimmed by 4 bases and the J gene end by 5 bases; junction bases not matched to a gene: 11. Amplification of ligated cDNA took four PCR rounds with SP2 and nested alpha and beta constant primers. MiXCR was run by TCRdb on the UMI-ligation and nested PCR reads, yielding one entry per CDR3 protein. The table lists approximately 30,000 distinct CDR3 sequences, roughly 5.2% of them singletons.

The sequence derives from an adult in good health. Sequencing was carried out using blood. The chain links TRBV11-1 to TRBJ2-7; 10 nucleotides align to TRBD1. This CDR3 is CASSSAVDRGRNEQYF. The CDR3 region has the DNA TGTGCCAGCAGCTCAGCCGTAGACAGGGGGCGAAACGAGCAGTACTTC.